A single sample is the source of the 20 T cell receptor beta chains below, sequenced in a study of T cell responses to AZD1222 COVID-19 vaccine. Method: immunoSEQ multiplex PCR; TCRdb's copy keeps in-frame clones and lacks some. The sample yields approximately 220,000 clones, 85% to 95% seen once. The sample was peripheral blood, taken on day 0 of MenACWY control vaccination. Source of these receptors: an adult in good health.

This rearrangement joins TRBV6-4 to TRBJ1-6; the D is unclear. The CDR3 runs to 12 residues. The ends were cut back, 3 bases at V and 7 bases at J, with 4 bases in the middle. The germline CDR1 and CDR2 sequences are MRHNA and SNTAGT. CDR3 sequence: CASSDLNSPLHF. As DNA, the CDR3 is TGTGCCAGCAGTGATCTGAATTCACCCCTCCACTTT.

CDR3 nucleotides: TGCAGCGTCAAAGGGGCCTATGGCTACACCTTC. Translating gives CSVKGAYGYTF. The chain recombines TRBV29-1 with TRBJ1-2, with D perhaps TRBD1 (5 bases). V lost 6 bases and J 4 bases, leaving 9 bases between the germline ends. The germline V gene has CDR1 SQVTM and CDR2 ANQGSEA. This CDR3 contains 11 residues. The complete variable domain, with remaining parts taken from reference TRBV29-1 and TRBJ1-2, reads SAVISQKPSRDICQRGTSLTIQCQVDSQVTMMFWYRQQPGQSLTLIATANQGSEATYESGFVIDKFPISRPNLTFSTLTVSNMSPEDSSIYLCSVKGAYGYTFGSGTRLTVV.

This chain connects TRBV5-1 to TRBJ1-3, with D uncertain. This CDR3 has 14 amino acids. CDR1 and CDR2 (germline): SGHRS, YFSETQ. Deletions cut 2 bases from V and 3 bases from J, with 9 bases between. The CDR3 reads CASSFGNNGNTIYF. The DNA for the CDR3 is TGCGCCAGCAGCTTTGGGAACAATGGAAACACCATATATTTT.

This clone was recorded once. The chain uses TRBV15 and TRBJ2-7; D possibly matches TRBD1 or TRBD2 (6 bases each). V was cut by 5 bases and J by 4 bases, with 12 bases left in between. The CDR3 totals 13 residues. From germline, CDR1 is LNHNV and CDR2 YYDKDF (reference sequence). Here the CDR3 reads CATSRRGVYEQYF. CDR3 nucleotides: TGTGCCACCAGCCGAAGGGGGGTTTACGAGCAGTACTTC.

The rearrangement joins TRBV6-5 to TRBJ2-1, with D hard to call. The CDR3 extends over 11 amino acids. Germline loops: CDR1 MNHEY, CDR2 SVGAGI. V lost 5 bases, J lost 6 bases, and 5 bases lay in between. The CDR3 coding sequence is TGTGCCAGCAGTCCAGGCAATGAGCAGTTCTTC. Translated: CASSPGNEQFF.

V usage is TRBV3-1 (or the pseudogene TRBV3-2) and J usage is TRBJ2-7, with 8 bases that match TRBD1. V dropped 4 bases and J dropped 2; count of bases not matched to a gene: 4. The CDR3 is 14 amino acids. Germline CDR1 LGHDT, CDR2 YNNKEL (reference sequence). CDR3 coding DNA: TGTGCCAGCAGCCTGACAGGGGATACCTACGAGCAGTACTTC. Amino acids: CASSLTGDTYEQYF.

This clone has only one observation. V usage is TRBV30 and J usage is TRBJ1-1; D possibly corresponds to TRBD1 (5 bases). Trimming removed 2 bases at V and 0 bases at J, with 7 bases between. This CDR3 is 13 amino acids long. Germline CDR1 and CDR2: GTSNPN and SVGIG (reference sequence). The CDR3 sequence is CAWSTRVNTEAFF. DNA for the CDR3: TGTGCCTGGAGTACCAGGGTGAACACTGAAGCTTTCTTT.

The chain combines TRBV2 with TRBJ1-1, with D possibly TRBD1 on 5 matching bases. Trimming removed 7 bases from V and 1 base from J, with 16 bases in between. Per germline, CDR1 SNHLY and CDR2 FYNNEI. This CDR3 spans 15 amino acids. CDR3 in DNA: TGTGCCAGCAACGAATTAGCAGGGACGAACACTGAAGCTTTCTTT. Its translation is CASNELAGTNTEAFF. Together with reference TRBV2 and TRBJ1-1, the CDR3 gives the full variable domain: EPEVTQTPSHQVTQMGQEVILRCVPISNHLYFYWYRQILGQKVEFLVSFYNNEISEKSEIFDDQFSVERPDGSNFTLKIRSTKLEDSAMYFCASNELAGTNTEAFFGQGTRLTVV.

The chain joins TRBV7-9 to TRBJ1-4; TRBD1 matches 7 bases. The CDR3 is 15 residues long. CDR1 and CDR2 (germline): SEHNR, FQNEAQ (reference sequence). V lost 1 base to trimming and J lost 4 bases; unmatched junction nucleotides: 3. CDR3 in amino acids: CASSLGDSHNEKLFF. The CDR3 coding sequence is TGTGCCAGCAGCTTAGGGGACAGCCATAATGAAAAACTGTTTTTT.

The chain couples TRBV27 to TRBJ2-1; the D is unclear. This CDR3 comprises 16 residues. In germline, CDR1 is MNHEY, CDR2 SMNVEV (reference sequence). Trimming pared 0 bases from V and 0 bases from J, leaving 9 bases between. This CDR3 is CASSLSLLDSYNEQFF. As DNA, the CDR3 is TGTGCCAGCAGTTTATCGTTACTGGACTCCTACAATGAGCAGTTCTTC.

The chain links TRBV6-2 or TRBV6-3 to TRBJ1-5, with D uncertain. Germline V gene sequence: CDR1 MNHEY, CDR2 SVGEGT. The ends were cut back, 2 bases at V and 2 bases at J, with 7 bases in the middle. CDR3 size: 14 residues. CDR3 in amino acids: CASSYPLGNQPQHF. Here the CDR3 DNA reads TGTGCCAGCAGTTACCCGCTGGGCAATCAGCCCCAGCATTTT.

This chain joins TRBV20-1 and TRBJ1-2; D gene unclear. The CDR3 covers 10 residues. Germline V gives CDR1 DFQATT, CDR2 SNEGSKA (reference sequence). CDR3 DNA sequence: TGCCTGACTTCCGACTATGGCTACACCTTC. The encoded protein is CLTSDYGYTF.

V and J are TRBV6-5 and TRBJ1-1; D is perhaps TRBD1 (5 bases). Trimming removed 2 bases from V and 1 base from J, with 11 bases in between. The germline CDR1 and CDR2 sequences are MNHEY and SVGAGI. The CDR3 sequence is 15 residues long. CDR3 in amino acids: CASSYTGRANTEAFF. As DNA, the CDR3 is TGTGCCAGCAGTTACACGGGACGGGCGAACACTGAAGCTTTCTTT.

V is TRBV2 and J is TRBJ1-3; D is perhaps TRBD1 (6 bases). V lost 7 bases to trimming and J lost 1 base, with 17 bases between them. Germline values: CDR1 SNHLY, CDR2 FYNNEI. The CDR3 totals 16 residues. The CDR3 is CASKGGQGHSGNTIYF. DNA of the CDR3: TGTGCCAGCAAGGGGGGGCAGGGACATTCTGGAAACACCATATATTTT.

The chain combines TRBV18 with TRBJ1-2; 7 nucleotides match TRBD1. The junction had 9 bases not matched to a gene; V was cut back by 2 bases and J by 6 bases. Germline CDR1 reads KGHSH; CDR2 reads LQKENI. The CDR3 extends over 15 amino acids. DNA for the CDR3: TGTGCCAGCTCACCAGGGGCAGGGGGGCCCAATGGCTACACCTTC. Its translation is CASSPGAGGPNGYTF.

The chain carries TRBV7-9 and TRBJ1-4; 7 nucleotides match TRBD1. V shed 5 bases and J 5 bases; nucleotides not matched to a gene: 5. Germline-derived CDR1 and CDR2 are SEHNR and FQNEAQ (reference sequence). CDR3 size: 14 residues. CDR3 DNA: TGTGCCAGCAGCACCGGGACAGAGAATGAAAAACTGTTTTTT. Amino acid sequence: CASSTGTENEKLFF.

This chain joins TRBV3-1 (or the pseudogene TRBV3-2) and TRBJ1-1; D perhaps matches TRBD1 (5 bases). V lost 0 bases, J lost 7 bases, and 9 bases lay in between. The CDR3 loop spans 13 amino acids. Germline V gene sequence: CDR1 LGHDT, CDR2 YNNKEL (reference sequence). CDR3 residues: CASSQDLRGEAFF. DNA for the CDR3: TGTGCCAGCAGCCAAGATTTGAGGGGTGAAGCTTTCTTT.

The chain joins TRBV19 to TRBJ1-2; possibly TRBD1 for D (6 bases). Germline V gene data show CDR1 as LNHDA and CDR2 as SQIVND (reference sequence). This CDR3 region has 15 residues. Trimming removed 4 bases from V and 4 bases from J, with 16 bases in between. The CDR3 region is CASSTGGGGRYGYTF. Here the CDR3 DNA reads TGTGCCAGTAGTACAGGAGGCGGGGGCCGCTATGGCTACACCTTC.

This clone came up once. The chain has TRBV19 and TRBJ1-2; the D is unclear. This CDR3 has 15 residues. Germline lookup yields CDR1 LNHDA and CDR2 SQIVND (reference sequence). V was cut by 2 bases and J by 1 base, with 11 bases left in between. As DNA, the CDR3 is TGTGCCAGTAGTATAAGCAACAGCCGTAACTATGGCTACACCTTC. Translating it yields CASSISNSRNYGYTF.

CDR3 DNA: TGTGCCAGTAGTATAGGAGGGACAGCAATGAACACTGAAGCTTTCTTT. It is translated as CASSIGGTAMNTEAFF. V and J are TRBV19 and TRBJ1-1, with 7 bases fitting TRBD1. The CDR3 loop spans 16 amino acids. Unmatched junction bases numbered 5, after V lost 1 base and J lost 0 bases. Germline V lookup: CDR1 LNHDA, CDR2 SQIVND (reference sequence). Looking up the rest from reference TRBV19 and TRBJ1-1 gives the full variable domain: DGGITQSPKYLFRKEGQNVTLSCEQNLNHDAMYWYRQDPGQGLRLIYYSQIVNDFQKGDIAEGYSVSREKKESFPLTVTSAQKNPTAFYLCASSIGGTAMNTEAFFGQGTRLTVV.